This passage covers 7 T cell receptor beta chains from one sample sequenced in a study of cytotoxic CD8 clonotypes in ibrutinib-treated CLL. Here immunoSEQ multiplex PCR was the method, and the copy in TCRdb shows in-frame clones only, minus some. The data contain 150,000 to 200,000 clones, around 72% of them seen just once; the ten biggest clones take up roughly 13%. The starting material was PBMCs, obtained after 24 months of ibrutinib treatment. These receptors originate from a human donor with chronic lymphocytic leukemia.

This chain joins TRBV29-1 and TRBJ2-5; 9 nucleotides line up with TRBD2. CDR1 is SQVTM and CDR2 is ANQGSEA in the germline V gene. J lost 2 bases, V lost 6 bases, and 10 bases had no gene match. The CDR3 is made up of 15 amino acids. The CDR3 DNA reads TGCAGCGTCGCCGGTCAGCGGGAGGAGCAAGAGACCCAGTACTTC. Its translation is CSVAGQREEQETQYF. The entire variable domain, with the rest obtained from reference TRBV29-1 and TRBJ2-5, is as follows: SAVISQKPSRDICQRGTSLTIQCQVDSQVTMMFWYRQQPGQSLTLIATANQGSEATYESGFVIDKFPISRPNLTFSTLTVSNMSPEDSSIYLCSVAGQREEQETQYFGPGTRLLVL.

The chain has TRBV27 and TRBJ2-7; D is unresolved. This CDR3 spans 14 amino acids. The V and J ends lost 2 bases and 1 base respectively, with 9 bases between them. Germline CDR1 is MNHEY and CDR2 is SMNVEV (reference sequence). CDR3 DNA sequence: TGTGCCAGCAGTTTAGTGTACGGATCCTACGAGCAGTACTTC. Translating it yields CASSLVYGSYEQYF.

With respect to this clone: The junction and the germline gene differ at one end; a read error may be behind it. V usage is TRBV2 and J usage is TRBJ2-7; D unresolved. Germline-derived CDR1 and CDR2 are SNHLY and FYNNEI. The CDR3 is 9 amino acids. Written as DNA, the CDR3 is TGTGCCAGCGGTAGGGTCGGTGACTTC. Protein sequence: CASGRVGDF.

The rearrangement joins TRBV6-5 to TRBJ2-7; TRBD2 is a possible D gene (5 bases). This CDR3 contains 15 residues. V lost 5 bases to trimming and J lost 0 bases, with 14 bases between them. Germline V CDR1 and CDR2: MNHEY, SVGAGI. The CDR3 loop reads CASSGGLRSSYEQYF. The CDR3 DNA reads TGTGCCAGCAGTGGCGGACTCAGGAGCTCCTACGAGCAGTACTTC.

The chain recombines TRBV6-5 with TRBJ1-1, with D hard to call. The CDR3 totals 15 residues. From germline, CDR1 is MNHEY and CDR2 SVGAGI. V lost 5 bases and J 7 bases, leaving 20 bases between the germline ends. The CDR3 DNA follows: TGTGCCAGCAGTAACCGACTGCTGAGCCCATTTGAAGCTTTCTTT. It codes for CASSNRLLSPFEAFF.

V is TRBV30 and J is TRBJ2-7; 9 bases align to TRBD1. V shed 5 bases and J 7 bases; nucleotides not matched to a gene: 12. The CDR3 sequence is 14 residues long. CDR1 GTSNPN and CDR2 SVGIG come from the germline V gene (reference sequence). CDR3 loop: CAWSLGQGADEQYF. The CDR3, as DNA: TGTGCCTGGTCTCTGGGACAGGGTGCTGATGAGCAGTACTTC.

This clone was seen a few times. CDR3 coding DNA: TGTGCCAGCAGTCCCGGACTAGCGGGAGCCTACGAGCAGTACTTC. This gives the protein CASSPGLAGAYEQYF. The rearrangement links TRBV28 to TRBJ2-7; 13 positions match TRBD2. From germline, CDR1 is MDHEN and CDR2 SYDVKM. The CDR3 contains 15 residues. J gave up 2 bases and V 5 bases, and 3 bases lay outside the gene matches.